Listed below are T cell receptor beta chains from one sample, sequenced in a study of cytomegalovirus exposure and HLA in healthy donors. Sequencing used immunoSEQ multiplex PCR; TCRdb keeps in-frame clones, though not all of them. The sample yields roughly 100,000 clones, more than 60% seen once. Material: PBMCs. Receptor source: a male donor in good health and CMV-seronegative. The CDR3 runs from the conserved cysteine through the conserved F or W. D genes are given only for firm matches. Size tells how often a clone was seen (once, few, many) or the class of an expanded clone, and some rows leave it out.

d_call: TRBD1
clone_size: NA
v_call: TRBV15
j_call: TRBJ1-1
cdr3_nt: TGTGCCACCAGCGTCGACAGGGTAGGCACTGAAGCTTTCTTT
cdr3_aa: CATSVDRVGTEAFF

d_call: NA
clone_size: NA
v_call: TRBV5-5
j_call: TRBJ1-4
cdr3_nt: TGTGCCAGCAGCTTGGGGGCAGCTAATGAAAAACTGTTTTTT
cdr3_aa: CASSLGAANEKLFF

d_call: NA
clone_size: few
v_call: TRBV7-2
j_call: TRBJ2-7
cdr3_nt: TGTGCCAGCAGCTACTACCACTACGAGCAGTACTTC
cdr3_aa: CASSYYHYEQYF

d_call: TRBD1
clone_size: NA
v_call: TRBV7-2
j_call: TRBJ2-7
cdr3_nt: TGTGCCAGCAGCCTAGCAGGGACAGGGGGAACCTACGAGCAGTACTTC
cdr3_aa: CASSLAGTGGTYEQYF

d_call: NA
clone_size: once
v_call: TRBV27
j_call: TRBJ1-3
cdr3_nt: TGTGCCAGCAAACTGCCCCGAGCGAGCGAAAACACCATATATTTT
cdr3_aa: CASKLPRASENTIYF

d_call: NA
clone_size: NA
v_call: TRBV5-6
j_call: TRBJ2-7
cdr3_nt: TGTGCCAGCAGCTTGGTCCCAGGCAGGGAAGGCTACGAGCAGTACTTC
cdr3_aa: CASSLVPGREGYEQYF

d_call: TRBD2
clone_size: NA
v_call: TRBV4-3
j_call: TRBJ2-1
cdr3_nt: TGCGCCAGCAGCCCTCTAGCGGGCCTAAGCCCGAGCTCCTACAATGAGCAGTTCTTC
cdr3_aa: CASSPLAGLSPSSYNEQFF

d_call: TRBD1
clone_size: few
v_call: TRBV19
j_call: TRBJ1-5
cdr3_nt: TGTGCCAGTAGTGCCTGGACAGGGAAGGACCAGCCCCAGCATTTT
cdr3_aa: CASSAWTGKDQPQHF

d_call: TRBD2
clone_size: NA
v_call: TRBV5-1
j_call: TRBJ2-7
cdr3_nt: TGCGCCAGCAGCCTCCAGCGGGAGTTCTACGAGCAGTACTTC
cdr3_aa: CASSLQREFYEQYF

d_call: NA
clone_size: once
v_call: TRBV10-3
j_call: TRBJ2-6
cdr3_nt: TGTGCCATCAGACAATCGGAGGACTTCTCTGGGGCCAACGTCCTGACTTTC
cdr3_aa: CAIRQSEDFSGANVLTF

d_call: TRBD2
clone_size: NA
v_call: TRBV7-8
j_call: TRBJ2-3
cdr3_nt: TGTGCCAGCAGCTTACTAGCGGGAGAAGATACGCAGTATTTT
cdr3_aa: CASSLLAGEDTQYF

d_call: NA
clone_size: NA
v_call: TRBV19
j_call: TRBJ1-1
cdr3_nt: TGTGCCAGTAATCAGAACACTGAAGCTTTCTTT
cdr3_aa: CASNQNTEAFF

d_call: NA
clone_size: NA
v_call: TRBV6-6
j_call: TRBJ1-2
cdr3_nt: TGTGCCAGCAGTTACTCGGCGGGTGGCTACACCTTC
cdr3_aa: CASSYSAGGYTF

d_call: TRBD2
clone_size: NA
v_call: TRBV5-1
j_call: TRBJ2-1
cdr3_nt: TGCGCCAGCAGCGACCGAGCGGGGTCGTATGATGAGCAGTTCTTC
cdr3_aa: CASSDRAGSYDEQFF

d_call: NA
clone_size: once
v_call: TRBV18
j_call: TRBJ1-3
cdr3_nt: TGTGCCAGCTCACCCTCCGGGACTCCCCGAAACACCATATATTTT
cdr3_aa: CASSPSGTPRNTIYF

d_call: NA
clone_size: once
v_call: TRBV5-1
j_call: TRBJ2-3
cdr3_nt: TGCGCCAGCAGCTTGGAAGAGGGAGCGACAGATACGCAGTATTTT
cdr3_aa: CASSLEEGATDTQYF

d_call: TRBD2
clone_size: few
v_call: TRBV5-1
j_call: TRBJ2-2
cdr3_nt: TGCGCCAGCAGTCAGGGACTACCCACTACCGGGGAGCTGTTTTTT
cdr3_aa: CASSQGLPTTGELFF

d_call: NA
clone_size: few
v_call: TRBV19
j_call: TRBJ1-3
cdr3_nt: TGTGCCAGTAGTATAGATCTGACAGCCTCTGGAAACACCATATATTTT
cdr3_aa: CASSIDLTASGNTIYF

d_call: TRBD2
clone_size: NA
v_call: TRBV6-5
j_call: TRBJ2-5
cdr3_nt: TGTGCCAGCAGTTACTCGGGAGGAGCCGGGGGGGAGACCCAGTACTTC
cdr3_aa: CASSYSGGAGGETQYF

d_call: NA
clone_size: NA
v_call: TRBV6-5
j_call: TRBJ2-7
cdr3_nt: TGTGCCAGCCGTGAGGGTGGCCCGAACTACGAGCAGTACTTC
cdr3_aa: CASREGGPNYEQYF